This T cell receptor beta chain was documented in a study of glioma-infiltrating T cells after dendritic cell vaccination. Findings of the study overall: Patients with more pretreatment TILs had longer time to progression and survival.

Sample time point: after dendritic cell vaccination, including at tumor progression/relapse. Measured with immunoSEQ multiplex PCR; TCRdb has only the in-frame clones, and not every one. Counted here are some 10,000 clones, about 80% occurring once; the ten biggest clones make up about 40%. This clone appeared a few times. Its antigen is not identified. Germline lookup yields CDR1 MNHEY and CDR2 SVGAGI. CDR3 size: 15 residues. The J segment lost 2 bases and the V segment lost 0 bases, leaving 2 bases of the junction unmatched. This sequence originates from a human donor with glioblastoma. The chain joins TRBV6-5 to TRBJ2-7; 9 nucleotides match TRBD1. This material consisted of blood, taken after dendritic cell vaccination. The CDR3 DNA follows: TGTGCCAGCAGTTACTCCGGACAGGGGACCTACGAGCAGTACTTC. Protein product: CASSYSGQGTYEQYF.